This TCR beta chain was documented in a study of long-term antiretroviral therapy in people with HIV. V was cut by 7 bases and J by 2 bases, with 17 bases left in between. This CDR3 contains 15 residues. Germline V gene lookup returns CDR1 LNHDA and CDR2 SQIVND (reference sequence). Treatment for all HIV-infected participants took place in the United States. Held in samples before DNA extraction were roughly 0.85-11 million cryopreserved PBMC. Researchers ran immunoSEQ v3.0 at survey level. Sequencing set out to capture roughly 35,000-55,000 T-cell genomes per sample. Profiling relied on immunoSEQ multiplex PCR, and the TCRdb table lists in-frame clones only, not all of them. The table shows about 25,000 clones, with roughly 90% occurring only once.

The sample consisted of unsorted PBMCs, taken 1.8 years before starting antiretroviral therapy. This chain joins TRBV19 and TRBJ1-1, with no clear D. This TCR was recovered from a man aged 45 to 65 with HIV. The CDR3 DNA is TGTGCCAGTACCTCCGCTCGTCGCGGAAACACTGAAGCTTTCTTT. Its translation is CASTSARRGNTEAFF.